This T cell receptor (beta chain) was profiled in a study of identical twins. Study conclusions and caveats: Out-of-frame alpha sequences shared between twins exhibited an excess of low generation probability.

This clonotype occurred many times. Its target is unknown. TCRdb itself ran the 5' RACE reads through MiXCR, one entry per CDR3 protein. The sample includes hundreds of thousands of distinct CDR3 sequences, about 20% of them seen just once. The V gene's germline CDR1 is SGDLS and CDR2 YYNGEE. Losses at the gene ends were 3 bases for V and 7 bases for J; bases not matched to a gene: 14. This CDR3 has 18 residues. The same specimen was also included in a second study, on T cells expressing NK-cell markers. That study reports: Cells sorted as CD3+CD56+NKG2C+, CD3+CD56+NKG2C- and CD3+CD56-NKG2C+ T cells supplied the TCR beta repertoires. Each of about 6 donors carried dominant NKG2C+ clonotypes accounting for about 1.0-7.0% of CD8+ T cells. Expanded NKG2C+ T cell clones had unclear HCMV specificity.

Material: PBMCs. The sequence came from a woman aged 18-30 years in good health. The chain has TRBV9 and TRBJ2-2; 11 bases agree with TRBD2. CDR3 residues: CASSGPLRLAGRSGELFF. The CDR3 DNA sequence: TGTGCCAGCAGCGGGCCCCTAAGACTAGCGGGGAGGAGCGGGGAGCTGTTTTTT.